The 2 T cell receptor beta chains below were found in one sample sequenced in a study of T cells in Graves' hyperthyroidism and ophthalmopathy. RNA transcripts served as the template for amplifying TCR beta CDR3 regions. A first-round RT-PCR of the TCR CDR3 used the HTBI primer set. TCRdb re-derived calls from the multiplex PCR reads in MiXCR, one entry per CDR3 protein. The repertoire holds 660,000 or so distinct CDR3 sequences, 45% seen once, with approximately 7.2% in the top ten. Sequenced input: peripheral blood or thyroid tissue (not recorded which). The receptors come from an adult man with Graves' disease, either hyperthyroidism or ophthalmopathy (not recorded which).

Concerning this clonotype itself: A read error may explain this, as a much larger clone is one base away. This chain joins TRBV4-3 and TRBJ2-5; 12 bases are shared with TRBD2. Per the germline V gene, CDR1 is LGHNA and CDR2 is YSLEER. This CDR3 is built from 14 residues. The CDR3 region is CASSQRTSGKTRYF. The CDR3 DNA follows: TGCGCCAGCAGCCAAAGGACTAGCGGGAAGACCCGGTACTTC.

This clonotype was seen a handful of times. The chain links TRBV5-4 to TRBJ1-2; the D is unclear. V was clipped by 4 bases and J by 0 bases, with 10 bases between them. The germline V gene has CDR1 SGHNT and CDR2 YYREEE (reference sequence). This CDR3 comprises 14 residues. In DNA form, the CDR3 reads TGTGCCAGCAGCCAAGGACGATCTAACTATGGCTACACCTTC. Translating gives CASSQGRSNYGYTF.